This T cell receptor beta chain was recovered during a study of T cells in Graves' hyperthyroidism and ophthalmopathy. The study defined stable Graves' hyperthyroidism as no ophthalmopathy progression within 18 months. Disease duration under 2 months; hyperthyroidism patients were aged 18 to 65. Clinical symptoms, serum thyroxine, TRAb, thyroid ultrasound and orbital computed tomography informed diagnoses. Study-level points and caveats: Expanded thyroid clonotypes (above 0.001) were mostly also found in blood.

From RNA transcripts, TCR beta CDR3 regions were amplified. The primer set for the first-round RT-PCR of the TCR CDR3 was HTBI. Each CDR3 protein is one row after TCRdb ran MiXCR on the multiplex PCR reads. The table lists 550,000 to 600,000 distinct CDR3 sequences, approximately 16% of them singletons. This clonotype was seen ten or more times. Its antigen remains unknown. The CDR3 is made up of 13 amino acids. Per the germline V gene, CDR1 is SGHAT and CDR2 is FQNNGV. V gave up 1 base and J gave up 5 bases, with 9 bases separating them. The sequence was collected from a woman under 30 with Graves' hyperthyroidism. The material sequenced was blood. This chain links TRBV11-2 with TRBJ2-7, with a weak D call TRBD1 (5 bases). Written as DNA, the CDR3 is TGTGCCAGCAGCTTAGCCAGGGCCAACGAGCAGTACTTC. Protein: CASSLARANEQYF.